A single sample is the source of the 3 T cell receptor beta chains below, sequenced in a study of blood T cell repertoires in COVID-19. Assay: immunoSEQ multiplex PCR; the TCRdb copy retains only in-frame clones and omits some. The table shows about 260,000 clones, with 85% occurring only once. Sequenced input: peripheral blood. All receptors come from a human donor in a cohort sampled during active COVID-19.

This clone was detected only once. The chain recombines TRBV9 with TRBJ2-7; 8 bases line up with TRBD1. This CDR3 contains 14 residues. CDR1 is SGDLS, CDR2 YYNGEE, per germline. With V trimmed by 0 bases and J by 7 bases, 6 bases remained unmatched. The CDR3 reads CASSVGGRGQEQYF. The CDR3 DNA sequence: TGTGCCAGCAGCGTAGGCGGCAGGGGGCAGGAGCAGTACTTC. The variable domain in full, completed from reference TRBV9 and TRBJ2-7, reads DSGVTQTPKHLITATGQRVTLRCSPRSGDLSVYWYQQSLDQGLQFLIQYYNGEERAKGNILERFSAQQFPDLHSELNLSSLELGDSALYFCASSVGGRGQEQYFGPGTRLTVT.

The rearrangement links TRBV4-1 to TRBJ2-5; D perhaps matches TRBD1 (5 bases). This CDR3 is built from 12 residues. The V gene lost 7 bases and the J gene lost 3 bases, with 9 bases spanning the gap. CDR1 and CDR2 from the germline V gene are MGHRA and YSYEKL. DNA for the CDR3: TGCGCCAGCAAGGGGTTAGAAGAGACCCAGTACTTC. Its translation: CASKGLEETQYF.

The chain joins TRBV6-1 to TRBJ1-1; D may be TRBD1 (6 bases). The CDR3 loop spans 15 amino acids. Germline values: CDR1 MNHNS, CDR2 SASEGT. The V end lost 3 bases, the J end lost 5 bases, and 16 bases lay between the germline ends. Here the CDR3 DNA reads TGTGCCAGCAGTGATGTATCGACAGGCGAGACTGAAGCTTTCTTT. Its protein product is CASSDVSTGETEAFF.